The rows below give T cell receptor beta chains drawn from one sample of a study of radiation and T cells in renal cell carcinoma. Sequencing used immunoSEQ multiplex PCR; TCRdb keeps in-frame clones, though not all of them. The sample has about 9,300 clones; approximately 62% are singletons. The specimen comprised tumor tissue, sampled from a patient whose treatment included radiotherapy and nephrectomy. Source of these receptors: a woman between 50 and 59 years old with renal cell carcinoma. Both conserved end residues are part of each CDR3. Fields, in order: clone size, D gene, CDR3 length, V gene, J gene, CDR3 DNA, CDR3 protein. A D gene is named only where the DNA matches it firmly. Not all rows give a size; the values are once, few, many and, for expanded clones, a class.

size: once
D: NA
length: 16
V: TRBV5-4
J: TRBJ2-7
DNA: TGTGCCAGCAGCTTGGCCGAGGGTAGGTCGTCCTACGAGCAGTACTTC
CDR3: CASSLAEGRSSYEQYF

size: NA
D: NA
length: 16
V: TRBV19
J: TRBJ2-5
DNA: TGTGCCAGTAGTAATACGCCGGGAGCTACTCAAGAGACCCAGTACTTC
CDR3: CASSNTPGATQETQYF

size: NA
D: NA
length: 15
V: TRBV19
J: TRBJ2-5
DNA: TGTGCCAGTAGTACAAACAGACAAGACAAGAAGACCCAGTACTTC
CDR3: CASSTNRQDKKTQYF

size: NA
D: NA
length: 13
V: TRBV30
J: TRBJ2-1
DNA: TGTGCCTGGAACACCGGGACCGGGGATGAGCAGTTCTTC
CDR3: CAWNTGTGDEQFF

size: NA
D: NA
length: 15
V: TRBV9
J: TRBJ2-3
DNA: TGTGCCAGCACGGAGGACGCACAAGCCACAGATACGCAGTATTTT
CDR3: CASTEDAQATDTQYF

size: NA
D: TRBD2
length: 12
V: TRBV7-9
J: TRBJ2-7
DNA: TGTGCCAGCGCCAGCGGGAGCTACGAGCAGTACTTC
CDR3: CASASGSYEQYF

size: NA
D: TRBD1
length: 14
V: TRBV7-2
J: TRBJ2-2
DNA: TGTGCCAGCAGCGGCCGCAGGGGGCCCGGGGAGCTGTTTTTT
CDR3: CASSGRRGPGELFF

size: NA
D: NA
length: 15
V: TRBV7-2
J: TRBJ2-3
DNA: TGTGCCAGCAGCGCCCCGGGGAGCACAGCAGATACGCAGTATTTT
CDR3: CASSAPGSTADTQYF

size: NA
D: TRBD1
length: 15
V: TRBV5-1
J: TRBJ1-3
DNA: TGTGCCAGCAGCTTGGATTTAGGGGGCTCAAACACCATATATTTT
CDR3: CASSLDLGGSNTIYF

size: few
D: NA
length: 17
V: TRBV5-1
J: TRBJ1-6
DNA: TGCGCCAGCAGCTTGGTTGCAGACAGCTCCTATAATTCACCCCTCCACTTT
CDR3: CASSLVADSSYNSPLHF

size: NA
D: NA
length: 15
V: TRBV7-9
J: TRBJ1-2
DNA: TGTGCCAGCAGCTTATCCGGGGGGCAGAGCTATGGCTACACCTTC
CDR3: CASSLSGGQSYGYTF

size: NA
D: NA
length: 15
V: TRBV6-5
J: TRBJ1-2
DNA: TGTGCCAGCAGTTACACCCAGGGAGGGATCCATGGCTACACCTTC
CDR3: CASSYTQGGIHGYTF

size: NA
D: TRBD1
length: 15
V: TRBV9
J: TRBJ1-2
DNA: TGTGCCAGCAGCGCCGGACAGGGGATCGGCTATGGCTACACCTTC
CDR3: CASSAGQGIGYGYTF